The next 9 T cell receptor beta chains were all read from a single sample in a study of T-cell memory formation after mild COVID-19. TCRdb reprocessed the 5' RACE reads via MiXCR and lists one record per CDR3 protein. The sample includes 350,000 to 500,000 distinct CDR3 sequences, 18% of them seen just once. Input material: PBMCs or a T cell subset sorted from them (not recorded which). The receptors stem from a man aged 18 to 35 who had mild COVID-19 (a few samples of this study predate the infection). Cell type and time point are not known.

Here the CDR3 reads CASSPLAGGPNTQYF. In nucleotides, the CDR3 is TGCGCCAGCAGCCCCCTAGCGGGGGGGCCCAATACGCAGTATTTT. The rearrangement uses TRBV4-3 and TRBJ2-3; 12 bases map to TRBD2. V shed 4 bases, J shed 7 bases, and the junction held 6 bases outside the gene matches. The CDR3 runs 15 residues. Germline lookup yields CDR1 LGHNA and CDR2 YSLEER.

This chain connects TRBV6-6 to TRBJ2-7; no clear D. Trimming removed 2 bases at V and 4 bases at J, with 12 bases between. The CDR3 spans 14 residues. Germline V gene lookup returns CDR1 MNHNY and CDR2 SVGAGI (reference sequence). The chain's CDR3 is CASSYPSIDYEQYF. The CDR3 DNA follows: TGTGCCAGCAGTTACCCATCAATCGATTACGAGCAGTACTTC.

This clonotype was counted a few times. V usage is TRBV4-2 and J usage is TRBJ1-3; D possibly corresponds to TRBD1 (5 bases). CDR1 and CDR2 from the germline V gene are LGHNA and YNFKEQ. Deletions cut 0 bases from V and 4 bases from J, with 13 bases between. The CDR3 is made up of 16 amino acids. CDR3: CASSQEEGASGNTIYF. CDR3 coding DNA: TGTGCCAGCAGCCAAGAGGAAGGGGCCAGCGGAAACACCATATATTTT.

The chain joins TRBV27 to TRBJ1-4; D perhaps matches TRBD1 (5 bases). Germline values: CDR1 MNHEY, CDR2 SMNVEV (reference sequence). Between the trimmed V and J ends, which lost 3 bases and 8 bases, there was a span of 13 bases. CDR3 length: 14 amino acids. CDR3 region: CASSFYGGGEKLFF. CDR3 nucleotide sequence: TGTGCCAGCAGTTTCTATGGGGGAGGGGAAAAACTGTTTTTT.

This clonotype has just a few counts. The chain employs TRBV9 and TRBJ2-2; 9 nucleotides match TRBD1. This CDR3 has 16 amino acids. Losses at the gene ends were 4 bases for V and 6 bases for J; bases not matched to a gene: 10. Germline CDR1 SGDLS, CDR2 YYNGEE. The CDR3 here is CASSPRRDRAPGELFF. CDR3 bases: TGTGCCAGCAGCCCTAGGAGGGACAGGGCACCCGGGGAGCTGTTTTTT.

The chain links TRBV23-1 to TRBJ2-7; no clear D gene. TRBV23-1 is an open reading frame whose function is uncertain. Trimming cost V 4 bases and J 2 bases, with 6 bases left between them. The length of the CDR3 is 12 residues. For the CDR3, the DNA is TGCGCCAGCAGTCTCGTCCCCTACGAGCAGTACGTC. It specifies CASSLVPYEQYV.

This clonotype showed up many times. The V gene is TRBV7-2, the J gene TRBJ1-1; 7 nucleotides match TRBD1. Trimming took 0 bases from V and 1 from J; bases not matched to a gene: 8. The CDR3 length is 17 residues. Germline V gene lookup returns CDR1 SGHTA and CDR2 FQGNSA. As DNA, the CDR3 is TGTGCCAGCAGCTTAGCCGGCCAGGGGGGTGAGAACACTGAAGCTTTCTTT. Translation gives CASSLAGQGGENTEAFF.

This clonotype was counted only a few times. The chain is built from TRBV18 and TRBJ2-7; D is unclear. The CDR3 spans 13 residues. V was cut by 6 bases and J by 1 base, with 10 bases left in between. Germline V gene sequence: CDR1 KGHSH, CDR2 LQKENI. The CDR3 nucleotides read TGTGCCAGCTCCCGAGGCTCTTCCTACGAGCAGTACTTC. Protein sequence: CASSRGSSYEQYF.

This clonotype was picked up a small number of times. The rearrangement joins TRBV3-1 to TRBJ2-3; a weak D match, TRBD2 (6 bases). The V end was cut by 1 base, the J end by 6 bases, with 14 bases between. This CDR3 is built from 15 residues. Looked up from germline, CDR1 is LGHDT and CDR2 is YNNKEL (reference sequence). CDR3 coding DNA: TGTGCCAGCAGCCAAGGCGGGGCCCCCACGGATACGCAGTATTTT. It is translated as CASSQGGAPTDTQYF.